Shown below are 26 T cell receptor beta chains from a single sample sequenced in a study of cytomegalovirus exposure and HLA in healthy donors. PCR amplification relied on 60 Vbeta primers (plus 13 Jbeta primers). The table came from immunoSEQ multiplex PCR; TCRdb's copy has only in-frame clones and leaves some out. In the table there are 190,000 or so clones, 80% of which are singletons. Specimen: PBMCs. The receptors originated from a boy aged 5-17 years in good health and CMV-seronegative.

This rearrangement joins TRBV4-1 to TRBJ2-7; 15 positions match TRBD2. From germline, CDR1 is MGHRA and CDR2 YSYEKL. Trimming took 3 bases from V and 4 from J; bases not matched to a gene: 4. The CDR3 runs 16 residues. This CDR3 reads CASSQSGLAGGYEQYF. DNA for the CDR3: TGCGCCAGCAGCCAGTCGGGACTAGCGGGAGGTTACGAGCAGTACTTC.

This clone showed up just once. This chain links TRBV27 with TRBJ2-7; 8 bases map to TRBD2. This CDR3 has 15 amino acids. V shed 5 bases, J shed 2 bases, and the junction held 8 bases outside the gene matches. Germline values: CDR1 MNHEY, CDR2 SMNVEV (reference sequence). The CDR3 is CASSPETSATYEQYF. The CDR3 DNA is TGTGCCAGCAGTCCCGAGACTAGCGCTACCTACGAGCAGTACTTC.

The chain joins TRBV30 to TRBJ2-1; 9 bases align to TRBD2. The CDR3 contains 17 residues. Germline V gives CDR1 GTSNPN, CDR2 SVGIG (reference sequence). The V gene end was trimmed by 2 bases and the J gene end by 7 bases; junction bases not matched to a gene: 15. CDR3 bases: TGTGCCTGGAGTCCCCTTGCGGCGGGGGGGTCGGTTAATGAGCAGTTCTTC. Its translation: CAWSPLAAGGSVNEQFF.

The chain recombines TRBV20-1 with TRBJ1-1; D not resolved. Between the trimmed V and J ends, which lost 0 bases and 7 bases, there was a span of 6 bases. The CDR3 sequence is 11 residues long. CDR1 and CDR2 (germline): DFQATT, SNEGSKA (reference sequence). In nucleotides, the CDR3 is TGCAGTGCTAGAGAATCCATTGAAGCTTTCTTT. Its protein product is CSARESIEAFF.

This rearrangement joins TRBV4-1 to TRBJ2-7; 8 bases agree with TRBD1. This CDR3 has 14 residues. CDR1 is MGHRA, CDR2 YSYEKL, per germline. Trimming took 1 base from V and 2 from J; bases not matched to a gene: 1. The DNA for the CDR3 is TGCGCCAGCAGCCAAGGGACAGGGACCTACGAGCAGTACTTC. Protein: CASSQGTGTYEQYF.

This chain joins TRBV27 and TRBJ2-2, with a tentative D call TRBD1 (6 bases). Germline CDR1 is MNHEY and CDR2 is SMNVEV (reference sequence). The germline V and J ends were trimmed by 6 bases and 3 bases, with 17 bases remaining between them. The CDR3 totals 16 residues. CDR3 protein: CASSLTGTSDTGELFF. The CDR3 bases are TGTGCCAGCAGCCTGACCGGGACATCAGACACCGGGGAGCTGTTTTTT.

The chain recombines TRBV6-1 with TRBJ1-2; D is unresolved. The V end was cut by 7 bases, the J end by 8 bases, with 17 bases between. The CDR3 has 13 residues. The V gene's germline CDR1 is MNHNS and CDR2 SASEGT. CDR3 loop: CASNEEVIGGYTF. DNA of the CDR3: TGTGCCAGCAATGAGGAGGTTATAGGCGGCTACACCTTC.

DNA for the CDR3: TGTGCCAGCAGTGTGACGGGGAACACTGAAGCTTTCTTT. It yields the protein CASSVTGNTEAFF. V and J are TRBV6-4 and TRBJ1-1; D gene unclear. Germline values: CDR1 MRHNA, CDR2 SNTAGT. Trimming pared 4 bases from V and 1 base from J, leaving 7 bases between. This CDR3 comprises 13 residues.

This clone showed up just a few times. CDR3 sequence (DNA): TGTGCCAGCAGCGGGACAGGGAAGACCCAGTACTTC. As protein: CASSGTGKTQYF. The chain has TRBV6-1 and TRBJ2-5, with 9 bases aligning to TRBD1. CDR3 length: 12 amino acids. CDR1 and CDR2 from the germline V gene are MNHNS and SASEGT. V shed 6 bases, J shed 6 bases, and the junction held 2 bases outside the gene matches.

V usage is TRBV5-1 and J usage is TRBJ2-7, with D possibly matching TRBD1 (6 bases). This CDR3 contains 13 residues. Between the trimmed V and J ends, which lost 4 bases and 5 bases, there was a span of 13 bases. Germline CDR1 reads SGHRS; CDR2 reads YFSETQ. For the CDR3, the DNA is TGCGCCAGCAGCGGGGACACCTCTAACGAGCAGTACTTC. Protein sequence: CASSGDTSNEQYF.

The gene calls are TRBV19 and TRBJ1-2; D gene unclear. Per germline, CDR1 LNHDA and CDR2 SQIVND (reference sequence). This CDR3 contains 14 residues. V dropped 2 bases and J dropped 0 bases, with 7 bases sitting between them. CDR3 sequence (DNA): TGTGCCAGTAGTATACAGAGGGCTAACTATGGCTACACCTTC. Translated: CASSIQRANYGYTF.

This clone appeared once. This chain connects TRBV7-9 to TRBJ1-6; possible D gene TRBD1, 5 bases. The length of the CDR3 is 14 residues. Germline CDR1 SEHNR, CDR2 FQNEAQ (reference sequence). V lost 0 bases and J lost 8, with 8 bases in between. The CDR3 sequence is CASSLALGDSPLHF. For the CDR3, the DNA is TGTGCCAGCAGCTTAGCGCTAGGGGATTCACCCCTCCACTTT.

The chain carries TRBV11-2 and TRBJ1-4; TRBD1 matches at 8 bases. In germline, CDR1 is SGHAT, CDR2 FQNNGV. The junction had 8 bases not matched to a gene; V was cut back by 5 bases and J by 6 bases. The CDR3 extends over 15 amino acids. This CDR3 is CASSPWTGSDEKLFF. CDR3 bases: TGTGCCAGCAGCCCATGGACAGGGAGCGATGAAAAACTGTTTTTT.

The V call is TRBV4-3, the J call TRBJ1-2; D might be TRBD1 (5 bases). CDR3 length: 13 residues. CDR1 and CDR2 from the germline V gene are LGHNA and YSLEER. The V gene lost 0 bases and the J gene lost 13 bases, with 15 bases spanning the gap. The CDR3 DNA follows: TGCGCCAGCAGCCAAGATCCCGTGACAGTAATCACCTTC. Residues: CASSQDPVTVITF.

The chain combines TRBV19 with TRBJ1-5; tentatively, D is TRBD1 (6 bases). CDR3 length: 12 amino acids. CDR1 is LNHDA and CDR2 is SQIVND in the germline V gene (reference sequence). With 4 bases removed from V and 7 bases from J, the gap between germline ends came to 8 bases. The CDR3 here is CASSRGQQPQHF. CDR3 bases: TGTGCCAGTAGTAGAGGACAGCAGCCCCAGCATTTT.

The chain employs TRBV6-1 and TRBJ2-3; 12 bases are shared with TRBD1. CDR1 and CDR2 (germline): MNHNS, SASEGT. Germline trimming cut 6 bases from V and 5 bases from J; bases unmatched to any gene: 6. The CDR3 spans 15 residues. CDR3 bases: TGTGCCAGCAGGGCGGGGACAGGGGGCAAAGATACGCAGTATTTT. Translated, it gives CASRAGTGGKDTQYF.

A few counts support this clone. This chain links TRBV5-4 with TRBJ1-1; 7 bases map to TRBD1. V lost 1 base to trimming and J lost 6 bases; unmatched junction nucleotides: 6. CDR1 is SGHNT and CDR2 is YYREEE in the germline V gene (reference sequence). This CDR3 comprises 14 residues. The CDR3 sequence: CASSLTGDSPEAFF. The CDR3 region has the DNA TGTGCCAGCAGCTTGACAGGGGATTCTCCTGAAGCTTTCTTT.

This clone appeared once. The chain is built from TRBV11-3 and TRBJ2-7, with D perhaps TRBD2 (6 bases). CDR3 size: 13 residues. Trimming stripped 3 bases from V and 6 bases from J, with 12 bases between. Germline values: CDR1 SGHNT, CDR2 YENEEA. Written as DNA, the CDR3 is TGTGCCAGCAGCTTCCCCGAGACTAGCGAGCAGTACTTC. Translating it yields CASSFPETSEQYF.

This clone appeared a few times. The gene calls are TRBV27 and TRBJ1-4; 12 bases fit TRBD1. CDR1 and CDR2 from the germline V gene are MNHEY and SMNVEV (reference sequence). V lost 6 bases, J lost 2 bases, and 10 bases stayed unmatched. The CDR3 is made up of 18 amino acids. CDR3 nucleotide sequence: TGTGCCAGCAGCCGAGGGACAGGGGGCTGGACTACTAATGAAAAACTGTTTTTT. The encoded protein is CASSRGTGGWTTNEKLFF.

The chain uses TRBV7-6 and TRBJ2-3; TRBD2 aligns across 11 bases. V lost 5 bases and J lost 2; bases outside the gene matches: 6. The CDR3 is made up of 16 amino acids. CDR1 is SGHVS and CDR2 is FNYEAQ in the germline V gene. CDR3 sequence reads: CASSPGTSGYTDTQYF. The CDR3 DNA is TGTGCCAGCAGCCCCGGGACTAGCGGCTACACAGATACGCAGTATTTT.

The chain joins TRBV2 to TRBJ1-1; 8 nucleotides agree with TRBD1. This CDR3 has 14 amino acids. Germline CDR1 and CDR2: SNHLY and FYNNEI. Losses at the gene ends were 4 bases for V and 4 bases for J; bases not matched to a gene: 5. CDR3 nucleotide sequence: TGTGCCAGCAGTGCCTACAGGGGGTTCACTGAAGCTTTCTTT. Its translation: CASSAYRGFTEAFF.

The chain recombines TRBV7-2 with TRBJ1-4; unclear D gene. The CDR3 is 15 residues long. Between the trimmed V and J ends, which lost 0 bases and 4 bases, there was a span of 9 bases. From germline, CDR1 is SGHTA and CDR2 FQGNSA. CDR3 sequence (DNA): TGTGCCAGCAGCTTAGCTGGCGGTTTTAATGAAAAACTGTTTTTT. Its translation: CASSLAGGFNEKLFF.

V gene TRBV30 combines with J gene TRBJ1-1; D ambiguous. V gave up 2 bases and J gave up 5 bases, with 12 bases separating them. The germline CDR1 and CDR2 sequences are GTSNPN and SVGIG (reference sequence). This CDR3 is 13 amino acids long. Written as DNA, the CDR3 is TGTGCCTGGAGTTGGAGAGGGAGAACTGAAGCTTTCTTT. It encodes CAWSWRGRTEAFF.

The chain employs TRBV19 and TRBJ2-7; 8 bases line up with TRBD2. The CDR3 has 15 residues. V trimming: 4 bases; J trimming: 2 bases; junction bases outside the gene matches: 7. CDR1 and CDR2 from the germline V gene are LNHDA and SQIVND (reference sequence). CDR3 in amino acids: CASSTSAGETYEQYF. The CDR3 region has the DNA TGTGCCAGTAGTACCTCAGCGGGAGAGACCTACGAGCAGTACTTC. Complete variable domain (other parts from reference TRBV19 and TRBJ2-7): DGGITQSPKYLFRKEGQNVTLSCEQNLNHDAMYWYRQDPGQGLRLIYYSQIVNDFQKGDIAEGYSVSREKKESFPLTVTSAQKNPTAFYLCASSTSAGETYEQYFGPGTRLTVT.

Concerning this clone: Other DNA sequences in the same sample also yield this CDR3. This chain connects TRBV5-1 to TRBJ1-4; the D gene is possibly TRBD1 (6 bases). The germline CDR1 and CDR2 sequences are SGHRS and YFSETQ. The V end lost 5 bases, the J end lost 2 bases, and 10 bases lay between the germline ends. The CDR3 is made up of 14 amino acids. As DNA, the CDR3 is TGCGCCAGCAGTCCCCAGGGGACTAATGAAAAACTGTTTTTT. Its translation is CASSPQGTNEKLFF.

This sequence joins TRBV9 and TRBJ2-7; 7 bases line up with TRBD1. CDR3 length: 15 amino acids. The V gene end was trimmed by 3 bases and the J gene end by 3 bases; junction bases not matched to a gene: 9. CDR1 SGDLS and CDR2 YYNGEE come from the germline V gene. CDR3 protein: CASSEAGAGGYEQYF. CDR3 nucleotides: TGTGCCAGCAGCGAGGCCGGGGCAGGGGGCTACGAGCAGTACTTC.